A selection of T cell receptor beta chains follows, all from one sample in a study of blood T cell repertoires in COVID-19. Generated by immunoSEQ multiplex PCR, the TCRdb table keeps only in-frame clones and is missing some. The sample contains 220,000 or so clones, 86% of which appear only once. Material for sequencing was PBMCs or T cells enriched from blood (not recorded which). The receptors here all came from a woman in her forties or fifties who had recovered from COVID-19. Each CDR3 is given with its conserved first and last residue. Fields, in order: J gene, V gene, D gene, clone size, CDR3 DNA, CDR3 protein. The D gene is left open where the match is weak. Clone size is not always given. Where it is, it says once, few, many or a class for expanded clones.

j_call: TRBJ2-3; v_call: TRBV19; d_call: TRBD2; clone_size: NA; cdr3_nt: TGTGCCAGTACTATAAGGACTAGCGGGGGGATGAATACGCAGTATTTT; cdr3_aa: CASTIRTSGGMNTQYF
j_call: TRBJ2-1; v_call: TRBV6-2/TRBV6-3; d_call: TRBD2; clone_size: NA; cdr3_nt: TGTGCCAGCAGTTTCTTAGCGGGGTACAATGAGCAGTTCTTC; cdr3_aa: CASSFLAGYNEQFF
j_call: TRBJ1-2; v_call: TRBV19; d_call: NA; clone_size: NA; cdr3_nt: TGTGCCAGTAGTATATCAGACTGGGGCTACACCTTC; cdr3_aa: CASSISDWGYTF
j_call: TRBJ1-5; v_call: TRBV29-1; d_call: NA; clone_size: NA; cdr3_nt: TGCAGCGTTGAGAGGGGCAATCAGCCCCAGCATTTT; cdr3_aa: CSVERGNQPQHF
j_call: TRBJ1-2; v_call: TRBV12-3/TRBV12-4; d_call: NA; clone_size: NA; cdr3_nt: TGTGCCAGCAGTTTCTCGGGAGCGCGCGGCTACACCTTC; cdr3_aa: CASSFSGARGYTF
j_call: TRBJ1-1; v_call: TRBV9; d_call: NA; clone_size: NA; cdr3_nt: TGTGCCAGCCGCGCCACGGACACTGAAGCTTTCTTT; cdr3_aa: CASRATDTEAFF
j_call: TRBJ2-5; v_call: TRBV7-2; d_call: NA; clone_size: few; cdr3_nt: TGTGCCAGCAGCTCACAGGCACGAAAGATCCAAGAGACCCAGTACTTC; cdr3_aa: CASSSQARKIQETQYF
j_call: TRBJ2-1; v_call: TRBV19; d_call: TRBD2; clone_size: NA; cdr3_nt: TGTGCCAGTGGTAGCGGGAGCTTCTCCTACAATGAGCAGTTCTTC; cdr3_aa: CASGSGSFSYNEQFF
j_call: TRBJ1-2; v_call: TRBV7-3; d_call: TRBD1; clone_size: once; cdr3_nt: TGTGCCAGCAGCCCGGGACAGGGGGCAGGTGGCTACACCTTC; cdr3_aa: CASSPGQGAGGYTF
j_call: TRBJ2-1; v_call: TRBV19; d_call: TRBD2; clone_size: NA; cdr3_nt: TGTGCCAGTAGTATGAGGTCGCGGGGGGGCCCCAATGAGCAGTTCTTC; cdr3_aa: CASSMRSRGGPNEQFF
j_call: TRBJ1-5; v_call: TRBV7-8; d_call: TRBD1; clone_size: NA; cdr3_nt: TGTGCCAGCACCGAGGACAGGAATCAGCCCCAGCATTTT; cdr3_aa: CASTEDRNQPQHF
j_call: TRBJ1-2; v_call: TRBV7-2; d_call: NA; clone_size: once; cdr3_nt: TGTGCCAGCAGCTCCCTAGGGCGGGGCGGCGGCTACACCTTC; cdr3_aa: CASSSLGRGGGYTF
j_call: TRBJ2-2; v_call: TRBV6-5; d_call: NA; clone_size: NA; cdr3_nt: TGTGCCAGCAGGAGGGTCGGGGAGCTGTTTTTT; cdr3_aa: CASRRVGELFF
j_call: TRBJ2-5; v_call: TRBV18; d_call: NA; clone_size: NA; cdr3_nt: TGTGCCAGCTCACCGGGATCGGGGGTTGGTGAGACCCAGTACTTC; cdr3_aa: CASSPGSGVGETQYF
j_call: TRBJ2-5; v_call: TRBV2; d_call: TRBD2; clone_size: NA; cdr3_nt: TGTGCCAGCAGTTGGAGACTAGCGGGGGGGGAGACCCAGTACTTC; cdr3_aa: CASSWRLAGGETQYF
j_call: TRBJ2-1; v_call: TRBV7-9; d_call: NA; clone_size: few; cdr3_nt: TGTGCCAGCAGCTTAAGAAGGGGAACCTACAATGAGCAGTTCTTC; cdr3_aa: CASSLRRGTYNEQFF
j_call: TRBJ1-1; v_call: TRBV29-1; d_call: NA; clone_size: NA; cdr3_nt: TGCAGCGTTGAAGATTCCCTCAGGGTAGTGAACACTGAAGCTTTCTTT; cdr3_aa: CSVEDSLRVVNTEAFF
j_call: TRBJ2-5; v_call: TRBV18; d_call: NA; clone_size: once; cdr3_nt: TGTGCCAGCTCACCAGGCCAAGAAGAGACCCAGTACTTC; cdr3_aa: CASSPGQEETQYF
j_call: TRBJ2-7; v_call: TRBV27; d_call: TRBD2; clone_size: NA; cdr3_nt: TGTGCCAGCAGTCCTGTGACTAGCGATTTAAACGAGCAGTACTTC; cdr3_aa: CASSPVTSDLNEQYF
j_call: TRBJ2-7; v_call: TRBV4-1; d_call: TRBD1; clone_size: NA; cdr3_nt: TGCGCCAGCAGCTGGGACAGAGGGTACGAGCAGTACTTC; cdr3_aa: CASSWDRGYEQYF
j_call: TRBJ2-5; v_call: TRBV2; d_call: TRBD2; clone_size: NA; cdr3_nt: TGTGCCAGCAGTGGGGGGACTAGAGGGGAGACCCAGTACTTC; cdr3_aa: CASSGGTRGETQYF
j_call: TRBJ1-1; v_call: TRBV5-6; d_call: TRBD1; clone_size: NA; cdr3_nt: TGTGCCAGCAGGAGCGAGTCCAGGGGGCTTCGTAGCACTGAAGCTTTCTTT; cdr3_aa: CASRSESRGLRSTEAFF
j_call: TRBJ1-5; v_call: TRBV27; d_call: TRBD1; clone_size: NA; cdr3_nt: TGTGCCAGCAGAAGTGGGGTGGGAGGACAGGGTCAGCCCCAGCATTTT; cdr3_aa: CASRSGVGGQGQPQHF
j_call: TRBJ2-3; v_call: TRBV11-3; d_call: NA; clone_size: NA; cdr3_nt: TGTGCCAGCAGCACTAGGGGGACAGATACGCAGTATTTT; cdr3_aa: CASSTRGTDTQYF
j_call: TRBJ1-4; v_call: TRBV4-1; d_call: NA; clone_size: once; cdr3_nt: TGCGCCAGCAGCCAAGATGGCGCAGGGTTAGATGAAAAACTGTTTTTT; cdr3_aa: CASSQDGAGLDEKLFF
j_call: TRBJ1-1; v_call: TRBV7-2; d_call: NA; clone_size: NA; cdr3_nt: TGTGCCAGCAGCTGGCGGGGGGGAGTCACTGAAGCTTTCTTT; cdr3_aa: CASSWRGGVTEAFF
j_call: TRBJ2-2; v_call: TRBV4-1; d_call: TRBD1; clone_size: NA; cdr3_nt: TGCGCCAGCAGCCAGCCTACCTACAGGGGGCGGGACGGGGAGCTGTTTTTT; cdr3_aa: CASSQPTYRGRDGELFF
j_call: TRBJ1-1; v_call: TRBV11-3; d_call: NA; clone_size: NA; cdr3_nt: TGTGCCAGCAGCTTAATATCCACTGAAGCTTTCTTT; cdr3_aa: CASSLISTEAFF
j_call: TRBJ1-2; v_call: TRBV4-3; d_call: NA; clone_size: NA; cdr3_nt: TGCGCCAGCAGCCAAGACGGTCATGGCTACACCTTC; cdr3_aa: CASSQDGHGYTF
j_call: TRBJ2-7; v_call: TRBV2; d_call: NA; clone_size: NA; cdr3_nt: TGTGCCAGCAGAGGGGCAGCCAGCTCCTACGAGCAGTACTTC; cdr3_aa: CASRGAASSYEQYF
j_call: TRBJ1-3; v_call: TRBV28; d_call: NA; clone_size: NA; cdr3_nt: TGTGCCAGCCAAGGGGTAGGCCCCTCTGGAAACACCATATATTTT; cdr3_aa: CASQGVGPSGNTIYF
j_call: TRBJ2-2; v_call: TRBV20-1; d_call: TRBD2; clone_size: NA; cdr3_nt: TGCAGTGCTAGTGGGGCTAGCGGGGGGGTCTCGACCGGGGAGCTGTTTTTT; cdr3_aa: CSASGASGGVSTGELFF
j_call: TRBJ1-2; v_call: TRBV27; d_call: TRBD1; clone_size: NA; cdr3_nt: TGTGCCAGCAGTTCCCAGGGGGCTGGCGGCTATGGCTACACCTTC; cdr3_aa: CASSSQGAGGYGYTF
j_call: TRBJ1-1; v_call: TRBV5-4; d_call: NA; clone_size: NA; cdr3_nt: TGTGCCAGCAGCTTAACTATACAGGGTGAAGCTTTCTTT; cdr3_aa: CASSLTIQGEAFF
j_call: TRBJ1-1; v_call: TRBV7-2; d_call: NA; clone_size: NA; cdr3_nt: TGTGCCAGCAGCAAGGGACATCAACTGGCCACTGAAGCTTTCTTT; cdr3_aa: CASSKGHQLATEAFF
j_call: TRBJ2-3; v_call: TRBV5-5; d_call: NA; clone_size: NA; cdr3_nt: TGTGCCAGCAGCTTGGCTAGTTACGCTACGCAGTATTTT; cdr3_aa: CASSLASYATQYF
j_call: TRBJ1-6; v_call: TRBV28; d_call: TRBD1; clone_size: NA; cdr3_nt: TGTGCCAGCAGTCCATGGACAGGGGGCGGTAATTCACCCCTCCACTTT; cdr3_aa: CASSPWTGGGNSPLHF
j_call: TRBJ2-5; v_call: TRBV5-8; d_call: TRBD1; clone_size: NA; cdr3_nt: TGTGCCAGCGCCGCCCGGGACAGGGGCCCGTCCGAAGAGACCCAGTACTTC; cdr3_aa: CASAARDRGPSEETQYF
j_call: TRBJ2-4; v_call: TRBV18; d_call: TRBD2; clone_size: NA; cdr3_nt: TGTGCCAGCTCACCGCCCGGGACTAGCGGGAGGACCAAGGACAAAAACATTCAGTACTTC; cdr3_aa: CASSPPGTSGRTKDKNIQYF
j_call: TRBJ2-6; v_call: TRBV18; d_call: NA; clone_size: NA; cdr3_nt: TGTGCCAGCTCACCAGAGGGCTCTGGGGCCAACGTCCTGACTTTC; cdr3_aa: CASSPEGSGANVLTF
j_call: TRBJ2-7; v_call: TRBV4-1; d_call: TRBD2; clone_size: NA; cdr3_nt: TGCGCCAGCAGCCAGCCAGGACGGCGGGGGACCTACGAGCAGTACTTC; cdr3_aa: CASSQPGRRGTYEQYF
j_call: TRBJ1-1; v_call: TRBV7-2; d_call: NA; clone_size: NA; cdr3_nt: TGTGCCAGCAGCTTACGGGGGAACACTGAAGCTTTCTTT; cdr3_aa: CASSLRGNTEAFF
j_call: TRBJ2-2; v_call: TRBV5-4; d_call: NA; clone_size: NA; cdr3_nt: TGTGCCAGCAGCTCTCCAGGGGTTATGAGCACCGGGGAGCTGTTTTTT; cdr3_aa: CASSSPGVMSTGELFF
j_call: TRBJ2-7; v_call: TRBV18; d_call: NA; clone_size: NA; cdr3_nt: TGTGCCAGCTCACCACCGGACAGCTGGGAGCAGTACTTC; cdr3_aa: CASSPPDSWEQYF
j_call: TRBJ1-4; v_call: TRBV5-1; d_call: NA; clone_size: NA; cdr3_nt: TGCGCCAGCCGCGACCAGGGTTTCGGGAATGAAAAACTGTTTTTT; cdr3_aa: CASRDQGFGNEKLFF
j_call: TRBJ1-3; v_call: TRBV6-6; d_call: TRBD1; clone_size: NA; cdr3_nt: TGTGCCAGCTCTCGAGACAGGGGCGCCTACGGCACCATATATTTT; cdr3_aa: CASSRDRGAYGTIYF
j_call: TRBJ1-1; v_call: TRBV11-3; d_call: NA; clone_size: NA; cdr3_nt: TGTGCCAGCAGCTTATCGGCTAGGGGGACTGAAGCTTTCTTT; cdr3_aa: CASSLSARGTEAFF
j_call: TRBJ2-1; v_call: TRBV30; d_call: TRBD2; clone_size: NA; cdr3_nt: TGTGCCTGGAGTTTTACTAGCGGGAGATATGAGCAGTTCTTC; cdr3_aa: CAWSFTSGRYEQFF
j_call: TRBJ1-5; v_call: TRBV5-8; d_call: NA; clone_size: NA; cdr3_nt: TGTGCCAGCAGCTTTTATCCCAGTTCGAGCAATCAGCCCCAGCATTTT; cdr3_aa: CASSFYPSSSNQPQHF
j_call: TRBJ2-2; v_call: TRBV27; d_call: TRBD1; clone_size: NA; cdr3_nt: TGTGCCAGCAGTTTGCGTCTGACAGGGGCGAGCACCGGGGAGCTGTTTTTT; cdr3_aa: CASSLRLTGASTGELFF
j_call: TRBJ2-7; v_call: TRBV6-2/TRBV6-3; d_call: NA; clone_size: NA; cdr3_nt: TGTGCCAGCAGTAACAGGGTACCCTCCTACGAGCAGTACTTC; cdr3_aa: CASSNRVPSYEQYF
j_call: TRBJ1-5; v_call: TRBV21-1; d_call: NA; clone_size: NA; cdr3_nt: TGTGCCAGCAGCAAAGCGCTTCTCGAGACAAGACATAGCAATCAGCCCCAGCATTTT; cdr3_aa: CASSKALLETRHSNQPQHF
j_call: TRBJ2-1; v_call: TRBV3-1/TRBV3-2; d_call: NA; clone_size: few; cdr3_nt: TGTGCCAGCAGCCAAGATACTAGCTTTTACAATGAGCAGTTCTTC; cdr3_aa: CASSQDTSFYNEQFF
j_call: TRBJ2-3; v_call: TRBV3-1/TRBV3-2; d_call: NA; clone_size: NA; cdr3_nt: TGTGCCAGCAGCCGCCTGTGTGAGCGGGTTATCAACCCAGATACGCAGTATTTT; cdr3_aa: CASSRLCERVINPDTQYF